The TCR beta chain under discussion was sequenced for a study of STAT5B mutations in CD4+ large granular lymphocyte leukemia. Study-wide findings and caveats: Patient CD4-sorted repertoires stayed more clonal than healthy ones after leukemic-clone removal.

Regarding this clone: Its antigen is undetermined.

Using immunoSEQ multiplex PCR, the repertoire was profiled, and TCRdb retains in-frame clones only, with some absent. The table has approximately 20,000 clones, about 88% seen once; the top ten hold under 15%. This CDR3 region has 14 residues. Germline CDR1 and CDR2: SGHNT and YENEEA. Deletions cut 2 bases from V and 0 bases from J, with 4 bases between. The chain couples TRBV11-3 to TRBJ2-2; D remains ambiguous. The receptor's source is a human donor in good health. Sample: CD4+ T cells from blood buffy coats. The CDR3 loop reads CASSLTANTGELFF. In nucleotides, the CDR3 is TGTGCCAGCAGCTTAACCGCGAACACCGGGGAGCTGTTTTTT.